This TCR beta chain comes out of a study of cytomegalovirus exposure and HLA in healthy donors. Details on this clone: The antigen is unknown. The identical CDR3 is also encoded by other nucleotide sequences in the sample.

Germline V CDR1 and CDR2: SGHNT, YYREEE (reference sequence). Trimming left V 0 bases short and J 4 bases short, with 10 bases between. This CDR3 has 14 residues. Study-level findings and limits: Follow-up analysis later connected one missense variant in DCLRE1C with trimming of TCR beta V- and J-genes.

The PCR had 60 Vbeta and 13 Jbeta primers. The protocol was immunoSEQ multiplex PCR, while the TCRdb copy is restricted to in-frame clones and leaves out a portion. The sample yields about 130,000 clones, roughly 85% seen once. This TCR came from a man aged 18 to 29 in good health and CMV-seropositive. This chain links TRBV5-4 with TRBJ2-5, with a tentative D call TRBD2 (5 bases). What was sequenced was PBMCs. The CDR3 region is CASSLGGLGETQYF. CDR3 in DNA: TGTGCCAGCAGCTTGGGAGGACTGGGAGAGACCCAGTACTTC.